This TCR beta chain derives from a study of blood T cell repertoires in COVID-19. Turning to the study itself: Sites across the United States, Italy and Spain contributed samples from acute and convalescent COVID-19. The analysed material was cDNA or gDNA that came from T cells, B-cell-depleted T cells, or PBMCs.

Original processing methods: Amplification from reference gene primers served as the basis for estimated nucleated cell counts. Libraries were prepared by immunoSEQ multiplex PCR; TCRdb keeps only in-frame clonotypes and omits some of them. V and J calls and clone size come straight from that table; D and trimming were deduced from the DNA. The sample comprises tens of thousands of clones, approximately 78% of which are singletons, and 18% rests with the top ten. This receptor was identified in a woman in her fifties or sixties with acute or convalescent COVID-19. Material: peripheral blood.

This chain's CDR3 is CASSEVAAGRFYGYTF. CDR3 coding DNA: TGTGCCAGCAGTGAAGTTGCGGCAGGGCGGTTCTATGGCTACACCTTC. V is TRBV6-1 and J is TRBJ1-2, with a weak D call TRBD1 (5 bases). This CDR3 spans 16 amino acids. V lost 1 base to trimming and J lost 4 bases, with 16 bases between them. Germline-derived CDR1 and CDR2 are MNHNS and SASEGT.